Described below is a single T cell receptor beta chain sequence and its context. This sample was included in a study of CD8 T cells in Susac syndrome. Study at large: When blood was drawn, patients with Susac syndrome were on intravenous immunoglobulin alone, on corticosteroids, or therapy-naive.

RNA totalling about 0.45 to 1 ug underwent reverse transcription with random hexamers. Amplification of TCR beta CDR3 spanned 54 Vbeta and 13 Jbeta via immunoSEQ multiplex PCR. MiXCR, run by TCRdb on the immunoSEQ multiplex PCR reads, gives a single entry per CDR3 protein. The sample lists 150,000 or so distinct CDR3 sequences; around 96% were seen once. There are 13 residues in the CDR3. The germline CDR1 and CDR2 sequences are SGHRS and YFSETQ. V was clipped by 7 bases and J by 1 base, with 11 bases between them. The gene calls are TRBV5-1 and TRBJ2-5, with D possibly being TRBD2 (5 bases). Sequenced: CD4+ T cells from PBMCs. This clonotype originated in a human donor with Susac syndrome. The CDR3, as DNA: TGCGCCAGCGGGAGAAACCTCCAAGAGACCCAGTACTTC. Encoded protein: CASGRNLQETQYF.